This note documents a single TCR beta chain sequence. These data are taken from a study of blood T cell repertoires in COVID-19. At the level of the study: The study drew acute and convalescent COVID-19 samples from the United States, Italy and Spain. T cells, B-cell-depleted T cells, or PBMCs supplied cDNA or gDNA.

The CDR3 consists of 17 residues. The V gene's germline CDR1 is LGHDT and CDR2 YNNKEL (reference sequence). V was clipped by 1 base and J by 0 bases, with 13 bases between them. How the authors handled the data: It was from reference gene primer amplification that nucleated cell counts were estimated. Using immunoSEQ multiplex PCR, the repertoire was profiled, and TCRdb retains in-frame clones only, with some absent. V and J calls and clone size are those listed in that table; D and trimming were worked out from the DNA. The sample contains tens of thousands of clones, roughly 80% of which appear only once.

The chain uses TRBV3-1 (or the pseudogene TRBV3-2) and TRBJ1-5, with a weak D call TRBD1 (5 bases). The specimen was peripheral blood. The sequence came from a human donor in a cohort sampled during active COVID-19. CDR3 nucleotide sequence: TGTGCCAGCAGCCAAGGACCGAACAGGAATAGCAATCAGCCCCAGCATTTT. It encodes CASSQGPNRNSNQPQHF.